This T cell receptor (beta chain) was found in a study of blood T cell repertoires in COVID-19. The germline CDR1 and CDR2 sequences are KGHDR and SFDVKD. V was pared by 9 bases and J by 7 bases, with 1 base of the junction left unmatched. The CDR3 length is 12 residues. TCRdb's table, derived via immunoSEQ multiplex PCR, lists solely in-frame clones and lacks some. The sample consists of 160,000 or so clones, around 74% of them appearing once. The receptor was derived from a woman in her sixties with COVID-19, enrolled during active disease. This chain connects TRBV24-1 to TRBJ1-4; 10 positions match TRBD1. What was sequenced was peripheral blood. The CDR3 sequence: CATDRGLEKLFF. CDR3 sequence (DNA): TGTGCCACCGACAGGGGGCTTGAAAAACTGTTTTTT.